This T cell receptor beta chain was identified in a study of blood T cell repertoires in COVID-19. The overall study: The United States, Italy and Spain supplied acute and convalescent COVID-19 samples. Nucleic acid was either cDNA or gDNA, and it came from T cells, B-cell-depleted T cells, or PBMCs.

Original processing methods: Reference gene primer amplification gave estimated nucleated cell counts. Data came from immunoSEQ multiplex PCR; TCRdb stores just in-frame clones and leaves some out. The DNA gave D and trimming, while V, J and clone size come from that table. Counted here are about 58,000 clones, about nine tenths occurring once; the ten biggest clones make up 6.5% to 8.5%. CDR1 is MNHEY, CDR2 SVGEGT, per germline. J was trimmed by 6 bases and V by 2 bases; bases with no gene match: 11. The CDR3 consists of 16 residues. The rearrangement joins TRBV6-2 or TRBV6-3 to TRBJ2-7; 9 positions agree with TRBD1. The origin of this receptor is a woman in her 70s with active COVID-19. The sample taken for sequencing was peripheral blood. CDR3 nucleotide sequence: TGTGCCAGCAGTTACGCCCCCGGGACAGGGAAGGGCGAGCAGTACTTC. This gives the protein CASSYAPGTGKGEQYF.